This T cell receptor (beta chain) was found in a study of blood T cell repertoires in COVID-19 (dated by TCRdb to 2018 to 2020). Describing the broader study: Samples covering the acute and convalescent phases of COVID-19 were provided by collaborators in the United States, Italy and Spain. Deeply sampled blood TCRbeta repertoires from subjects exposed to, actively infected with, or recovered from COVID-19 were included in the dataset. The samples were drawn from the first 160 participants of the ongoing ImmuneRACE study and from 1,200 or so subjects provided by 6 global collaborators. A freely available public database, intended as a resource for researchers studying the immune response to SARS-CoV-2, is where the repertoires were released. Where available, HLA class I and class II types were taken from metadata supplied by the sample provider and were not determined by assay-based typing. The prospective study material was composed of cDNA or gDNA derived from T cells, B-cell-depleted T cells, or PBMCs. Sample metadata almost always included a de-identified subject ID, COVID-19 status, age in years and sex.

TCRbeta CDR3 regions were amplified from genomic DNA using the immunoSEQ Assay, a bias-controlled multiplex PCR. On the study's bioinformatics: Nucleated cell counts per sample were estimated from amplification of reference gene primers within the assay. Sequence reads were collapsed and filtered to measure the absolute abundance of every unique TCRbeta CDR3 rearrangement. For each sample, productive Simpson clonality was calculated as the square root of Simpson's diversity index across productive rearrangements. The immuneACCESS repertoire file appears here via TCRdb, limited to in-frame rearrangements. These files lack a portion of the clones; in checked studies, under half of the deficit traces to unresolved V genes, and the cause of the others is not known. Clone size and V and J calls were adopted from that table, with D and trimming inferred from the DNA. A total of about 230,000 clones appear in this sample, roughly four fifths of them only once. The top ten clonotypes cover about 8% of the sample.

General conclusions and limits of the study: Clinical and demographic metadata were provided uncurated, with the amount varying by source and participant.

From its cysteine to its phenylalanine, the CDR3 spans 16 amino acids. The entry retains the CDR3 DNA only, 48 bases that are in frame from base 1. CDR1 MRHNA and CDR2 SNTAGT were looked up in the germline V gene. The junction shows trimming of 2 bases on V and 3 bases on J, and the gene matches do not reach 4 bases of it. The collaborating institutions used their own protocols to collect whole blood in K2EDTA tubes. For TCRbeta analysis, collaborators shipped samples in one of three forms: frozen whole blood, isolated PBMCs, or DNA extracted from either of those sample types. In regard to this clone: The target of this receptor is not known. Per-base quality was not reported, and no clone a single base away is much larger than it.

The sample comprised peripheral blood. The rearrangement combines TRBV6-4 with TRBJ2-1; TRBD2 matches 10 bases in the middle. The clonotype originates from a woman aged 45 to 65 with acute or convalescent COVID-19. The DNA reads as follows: TGTGCCAGCAGTGACGCTACTAGCGGGGACTACAATGAGCAGTTCTTC. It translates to CASSDATSGDYNEQFF.